In its sample, the clone carrying this TCR beta chain was seen many times. The record originates from a study of regulatory T cells in long-lasting Graves disease. J gave up 4 bases and V 6 bases, and 8 bases lay outside the gene matches. This CDR3 is 15 amino acids long. CDR1 and CDR2 from the germline V gene are ENHRY and SYGVKD. The time point denotes: newly diagnosed GD, antithyroid drugs for less than 3 months. There was RNA extracted from PBMCs, and the TCR library was made from it. To make TCR beta libraries, researchers used iRepertoire HTBI primers and Arm-PCR of CDR3 regions. TCRdb used MiXCR to reprocess the multiplex PCR reads, holding one entry per CDR3 protein. This table holds 450,000 to 600,000 distinct CDR3 sequences, 15% to 20% found once. This sample also belongs to another study, concerning T cells in Graves' hyperthyroidism and ophthalmopathy.

The V call is TRBV10-3, the J call TRBJ2-7; 11 nucleotides align to TRBD1. The sequence derives from a man in his forties with Graves disease. Source: peripheral blood mononuclear cells (PBMCs), taken at new diagnosis, from a patient treated with antithyroid drugs. This CDR3 reads CAIRVGQGARYEQYF. The CDR3 nucleotides are TGTGCCATCAGAGTAGGACAGGGGGCGCGTTACGAGCAGTACTTC.